This T cell receptor (beta chain) was obtained from a study of T cell changes during pregnancy in multiple sclerosis. The V and J ends lost 6 bases and 3 bases respectively, with 11 bases between them. The CDR3 loop spans 13 amino acids. Germline V gives CDR1 LNHDA, CDR2 SQIVND (reference sequence). Method: immunoSEQ multiplex PCR; TCRdb's copy keeps in-frame clones and lacks some. In the table there are approximately 31,000 clones, about nine tenths of which are singletons. The chain recombines TRBV19 with TRBJ1-2, with D uncertain. The clonotype was recovered from a female donor in good health, enrolled as a control in a pregnancy study. Sequences were derived from CD4+ T cells from peripheral blood mononuclear cells, sampled in the second trimester of pregnancy. The CDR3: CASRSGLDYGYTF. CDR3 bases: TGTGCCAGTAGGTCGGGGTTGGACTATGGCTACACCTTC.